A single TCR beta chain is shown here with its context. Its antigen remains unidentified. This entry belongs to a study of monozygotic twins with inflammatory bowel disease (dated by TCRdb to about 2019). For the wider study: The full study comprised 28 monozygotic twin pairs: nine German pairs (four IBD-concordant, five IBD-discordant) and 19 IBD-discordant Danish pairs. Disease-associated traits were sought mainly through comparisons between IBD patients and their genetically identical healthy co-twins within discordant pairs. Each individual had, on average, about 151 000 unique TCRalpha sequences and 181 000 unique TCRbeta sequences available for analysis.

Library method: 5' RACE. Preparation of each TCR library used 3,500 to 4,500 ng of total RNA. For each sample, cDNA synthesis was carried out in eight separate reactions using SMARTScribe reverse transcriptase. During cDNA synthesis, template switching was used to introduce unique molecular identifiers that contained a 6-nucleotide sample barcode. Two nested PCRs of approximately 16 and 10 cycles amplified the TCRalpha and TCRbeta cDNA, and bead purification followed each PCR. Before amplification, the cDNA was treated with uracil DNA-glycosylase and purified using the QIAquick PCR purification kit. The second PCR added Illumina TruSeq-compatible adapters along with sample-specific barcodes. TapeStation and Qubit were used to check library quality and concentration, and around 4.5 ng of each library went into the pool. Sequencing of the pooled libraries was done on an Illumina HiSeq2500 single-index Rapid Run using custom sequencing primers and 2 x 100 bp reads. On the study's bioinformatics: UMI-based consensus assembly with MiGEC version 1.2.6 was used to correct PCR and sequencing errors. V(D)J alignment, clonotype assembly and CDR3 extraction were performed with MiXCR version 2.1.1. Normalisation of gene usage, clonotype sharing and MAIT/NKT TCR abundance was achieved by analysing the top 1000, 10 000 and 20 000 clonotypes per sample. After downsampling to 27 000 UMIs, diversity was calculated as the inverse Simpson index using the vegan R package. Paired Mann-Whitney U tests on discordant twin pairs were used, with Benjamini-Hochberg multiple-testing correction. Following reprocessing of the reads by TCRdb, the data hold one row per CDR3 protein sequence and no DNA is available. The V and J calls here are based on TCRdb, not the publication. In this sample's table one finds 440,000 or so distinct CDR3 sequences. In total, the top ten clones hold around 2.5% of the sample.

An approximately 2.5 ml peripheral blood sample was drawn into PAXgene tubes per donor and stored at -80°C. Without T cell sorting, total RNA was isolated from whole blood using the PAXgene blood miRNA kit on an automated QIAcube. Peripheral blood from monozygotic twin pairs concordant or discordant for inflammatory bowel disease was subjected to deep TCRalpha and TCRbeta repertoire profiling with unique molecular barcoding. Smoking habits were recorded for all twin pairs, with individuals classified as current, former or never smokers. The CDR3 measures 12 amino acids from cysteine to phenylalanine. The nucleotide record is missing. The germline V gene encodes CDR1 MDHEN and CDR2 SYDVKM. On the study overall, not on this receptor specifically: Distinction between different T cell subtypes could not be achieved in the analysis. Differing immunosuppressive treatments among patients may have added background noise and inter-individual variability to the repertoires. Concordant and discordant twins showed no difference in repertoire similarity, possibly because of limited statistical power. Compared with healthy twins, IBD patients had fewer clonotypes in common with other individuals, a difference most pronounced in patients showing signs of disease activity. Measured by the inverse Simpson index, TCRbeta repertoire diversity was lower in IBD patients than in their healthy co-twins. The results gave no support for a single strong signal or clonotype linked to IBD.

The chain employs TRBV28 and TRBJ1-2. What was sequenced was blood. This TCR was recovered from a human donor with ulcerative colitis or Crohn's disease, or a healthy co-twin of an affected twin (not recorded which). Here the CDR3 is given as CASSLGSMSYTF.